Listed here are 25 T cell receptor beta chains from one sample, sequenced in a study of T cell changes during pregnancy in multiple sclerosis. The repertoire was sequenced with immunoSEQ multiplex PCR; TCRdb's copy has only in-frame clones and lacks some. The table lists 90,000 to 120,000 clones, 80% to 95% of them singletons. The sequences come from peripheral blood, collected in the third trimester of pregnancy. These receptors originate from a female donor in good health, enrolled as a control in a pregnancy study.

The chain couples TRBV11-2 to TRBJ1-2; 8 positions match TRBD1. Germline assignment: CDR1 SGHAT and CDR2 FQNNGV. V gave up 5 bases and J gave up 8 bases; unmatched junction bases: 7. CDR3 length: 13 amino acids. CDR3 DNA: TGTGCCAGCAGCCCGGACAGGGCGGGAGGCTACACCTTC. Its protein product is CASSPDRAGGYTF. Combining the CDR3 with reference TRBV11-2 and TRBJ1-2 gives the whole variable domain EAGVAQSPRYKIIEKRQSVAFWCNPISGHATLYWYQQILGQGPKLLIQFQNNGVVDDSQLPKDRFSAERLKGVDSTLKIQPAKLEDSAVYLCASSPDRAGGYTFGSGTRLTVV.

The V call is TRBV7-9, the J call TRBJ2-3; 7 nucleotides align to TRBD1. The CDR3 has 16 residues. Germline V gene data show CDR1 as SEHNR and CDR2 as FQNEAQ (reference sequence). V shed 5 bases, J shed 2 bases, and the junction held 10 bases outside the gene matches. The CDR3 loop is CASSPSTGTVTDTQYF. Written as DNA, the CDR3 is TGTGCCAGCAGCCCCTCCACCGGGACAGTCACAGATACGCAGTATTTT.

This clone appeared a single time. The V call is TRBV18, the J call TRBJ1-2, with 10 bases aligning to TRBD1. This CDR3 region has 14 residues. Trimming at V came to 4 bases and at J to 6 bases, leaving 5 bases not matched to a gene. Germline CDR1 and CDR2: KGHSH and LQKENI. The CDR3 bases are TGTGCCAGCTCACTCAGACAGGGGGCCGATGGCTACACCTTC. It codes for CASSLRQGADGYTF. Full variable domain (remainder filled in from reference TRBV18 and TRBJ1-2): NAGVMQNPRHLVRRRGQEARLRCSPMKGHSHVYWYRQLPEEGLKFMVYLQKENIIDESGMPKERFSAEFPKEGPSILRIQQVVRGDSAAYFCASSLRQGADGYTFGSGTRLTVV.

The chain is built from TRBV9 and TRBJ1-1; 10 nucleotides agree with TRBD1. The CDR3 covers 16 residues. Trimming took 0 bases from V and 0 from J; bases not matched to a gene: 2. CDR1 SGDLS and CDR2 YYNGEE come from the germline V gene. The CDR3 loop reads CASSVGQGALNTEAFF. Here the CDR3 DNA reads TGTGCCAGCAGCGTAGGACAGGGGGCCTTGAACACTGAAGCTTTCTTT.

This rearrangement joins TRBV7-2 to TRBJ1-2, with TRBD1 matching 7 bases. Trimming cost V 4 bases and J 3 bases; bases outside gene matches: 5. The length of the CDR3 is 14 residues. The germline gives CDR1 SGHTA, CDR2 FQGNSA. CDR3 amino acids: CASSSGTVDYGYTF. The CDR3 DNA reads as TGTGCCAGCAGCTCAGGGACAGTCGACTATGGCTACACCTTC.

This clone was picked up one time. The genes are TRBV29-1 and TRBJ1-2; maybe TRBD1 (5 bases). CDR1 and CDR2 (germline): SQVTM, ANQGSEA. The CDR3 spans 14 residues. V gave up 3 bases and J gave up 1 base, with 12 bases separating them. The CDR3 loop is CSVEGGLGNYGYTF. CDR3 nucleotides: TGCAGCGTTGAGGGGGGATTGGGTAACTATGGCTACACCTTC.

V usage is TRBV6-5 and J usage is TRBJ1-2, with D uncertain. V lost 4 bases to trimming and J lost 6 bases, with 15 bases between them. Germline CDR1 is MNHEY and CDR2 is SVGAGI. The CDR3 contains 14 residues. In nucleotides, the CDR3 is TGTGCCAGCAGTTCCGGGAGGTTCGTTGATGGCTACACCTTC. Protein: CASSSGRFVDGYTF.

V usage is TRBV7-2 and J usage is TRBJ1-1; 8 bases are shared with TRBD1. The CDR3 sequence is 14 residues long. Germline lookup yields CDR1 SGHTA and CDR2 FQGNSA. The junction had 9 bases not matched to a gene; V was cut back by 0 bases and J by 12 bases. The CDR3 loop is CASSLAASGQGTFF. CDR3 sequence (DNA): TGTGCCAGCAGCTTAGCGGCTTCAGGACAGGGAACTTTCTTT.

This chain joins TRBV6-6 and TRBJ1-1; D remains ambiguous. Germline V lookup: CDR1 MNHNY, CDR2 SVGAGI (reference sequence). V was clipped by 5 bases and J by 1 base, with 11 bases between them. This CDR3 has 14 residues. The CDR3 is CASSPWARNTEAFF. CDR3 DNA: TGTGCCAGCAGTCCTTGGGCGAGGAACACTGAAGCTTTCTTT.

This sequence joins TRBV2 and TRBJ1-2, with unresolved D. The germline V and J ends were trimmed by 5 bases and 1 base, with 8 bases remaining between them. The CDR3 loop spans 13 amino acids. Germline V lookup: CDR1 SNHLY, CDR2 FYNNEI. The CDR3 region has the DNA TGTGCCAGCAGTTCCTCGGGTAACTATGGCTACACCTTC. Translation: CASSSSGNYGYTF.

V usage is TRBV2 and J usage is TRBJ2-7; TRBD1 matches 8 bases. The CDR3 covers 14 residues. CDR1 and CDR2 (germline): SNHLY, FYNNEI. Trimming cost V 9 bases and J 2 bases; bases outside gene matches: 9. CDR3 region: CASDLGTGPYEQYF. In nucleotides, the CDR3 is TGTGCCAGTGACCTCGGGACAGGTCCCTACGAGCAGTACTTC.

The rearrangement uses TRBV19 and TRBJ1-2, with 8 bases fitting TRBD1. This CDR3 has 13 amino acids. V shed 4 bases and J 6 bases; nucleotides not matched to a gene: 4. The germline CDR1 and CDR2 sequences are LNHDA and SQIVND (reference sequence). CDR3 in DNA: TGTGCCAGTAGTACCAGGGGGCGCGATGGCTACACCTTC. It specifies CASSTRGRDGYTF. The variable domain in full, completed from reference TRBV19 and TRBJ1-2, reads DGGITQSPKYLFRKEGQNVTLSCEQNLNHDAMYWYRQDPGQGLRLIYYSQIVNDFQKGDIAEGYSVSREKKESFPLTVTSAQKNPTAFYLCASSTRGRDGYTFGSGTRLTVV.

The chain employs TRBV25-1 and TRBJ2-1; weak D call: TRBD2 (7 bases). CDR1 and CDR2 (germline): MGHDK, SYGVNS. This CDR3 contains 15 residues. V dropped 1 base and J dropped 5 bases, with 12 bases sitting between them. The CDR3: CASSEFGGLNNEQFF. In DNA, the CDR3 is TGTGCCAGCAGTGAATTCGGGGGGCTCAACAATGAGCAGTTCTTC.

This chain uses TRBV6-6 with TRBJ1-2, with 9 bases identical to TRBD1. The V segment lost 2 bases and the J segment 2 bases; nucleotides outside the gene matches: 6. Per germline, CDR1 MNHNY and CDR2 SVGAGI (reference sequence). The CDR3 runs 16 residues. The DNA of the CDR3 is TGTGCCAGCAGTTACCAACAGGGGGCCGAAAACTATGGCTACACCTTC. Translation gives CASSYQQGAENYGYTF.

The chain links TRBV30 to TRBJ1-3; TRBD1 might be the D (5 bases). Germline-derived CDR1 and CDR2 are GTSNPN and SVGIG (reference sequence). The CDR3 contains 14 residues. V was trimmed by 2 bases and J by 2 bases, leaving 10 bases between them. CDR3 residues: CAWSRRGTGNTIYF. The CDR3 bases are TGTGCCTGGAGTAGGAGGGGAACTGGAAACACCATATATTTT. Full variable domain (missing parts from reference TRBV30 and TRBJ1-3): SQTIHQWPATLVQPVGSPLSLECTVEGTSNPNLYWYRQAAGRGLQLLFYSVGIGQISSEVPQNLSASRPQDRQFILSSKKLLLSDSGFYLCAWSRRGTGNTIYFGEGSWLTVV.

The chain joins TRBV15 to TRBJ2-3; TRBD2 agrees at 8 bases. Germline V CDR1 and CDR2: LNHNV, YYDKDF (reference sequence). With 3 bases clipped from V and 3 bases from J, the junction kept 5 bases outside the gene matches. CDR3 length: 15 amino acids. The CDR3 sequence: CATSSERGRTDTQYF. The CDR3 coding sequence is TGTGCCACCAGCAGTGAGCGGGGGAGAACAGATACGCAGTATTTT.

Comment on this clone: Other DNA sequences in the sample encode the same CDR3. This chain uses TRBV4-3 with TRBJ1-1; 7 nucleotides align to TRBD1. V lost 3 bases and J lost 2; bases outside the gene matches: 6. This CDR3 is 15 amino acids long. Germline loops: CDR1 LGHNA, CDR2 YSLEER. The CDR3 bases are TGCGCCAGCAGCCACTTTGACAGGGATAACACTGAAGCTTTCTTT. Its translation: CASSHFDRDNTEAFF.

In nucleotides, the CDR3 is TGCGCCAGCAGCCCAGACTGGACAGTTTGGGTTGGCGAGCAGTACTTC. Protein sequence: CASSPDWTVWVGEQYF. This sequence joins TRBV4-1 and TRBJ2-7; tentatively, D is TRBD1 (6 bases). CDR1 is MGHRA and CDR2 is YSYEKL in the germline V gene. V was clipped by 4 bases and J by 6 bases, with 22 bases between them. This CDR3 has 16 residues.

This CDR3 is CASSSGPTPSYNSPLHF. In nucleotides, the CDR3 is TGTGCCAGCAGTTCAGGGCCTACTCCCTCCTATAATTCACCCCTCCACTTT. The chain has TRBV27 and TRBJ1-6; TRBD1 is a possible D gene (5 bases). Germline assignment: CDR1 MNHEY and CDR2 SMNVEV (reference sequence). The CDR3 is made up of 17 amino acids. Trimming cost V 4 bases and J 0 bases, with 13 bases left between them.

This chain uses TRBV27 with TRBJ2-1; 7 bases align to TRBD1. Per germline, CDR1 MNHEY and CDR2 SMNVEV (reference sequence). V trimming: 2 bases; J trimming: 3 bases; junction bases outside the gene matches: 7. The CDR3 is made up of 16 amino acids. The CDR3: CASSLLDRSYYNEQFF. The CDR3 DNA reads TGTGCCAGCAGTTTACTGGACAGGTCCTACTACAATGAGCAGTTCTTC.

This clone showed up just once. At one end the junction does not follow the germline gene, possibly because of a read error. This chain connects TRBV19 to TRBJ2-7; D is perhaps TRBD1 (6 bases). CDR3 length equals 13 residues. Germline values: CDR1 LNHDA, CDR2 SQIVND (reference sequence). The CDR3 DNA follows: TGTGCCAGTAGTCTAGACAGGAACTACGAGCAGTACTTC. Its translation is CASSLDRNYEQYF.

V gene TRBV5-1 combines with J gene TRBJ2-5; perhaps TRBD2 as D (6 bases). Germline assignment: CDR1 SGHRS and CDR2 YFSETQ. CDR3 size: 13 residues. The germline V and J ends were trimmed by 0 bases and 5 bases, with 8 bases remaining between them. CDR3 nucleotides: TGCGCCAGCAGCTTGGCACGGGGGGAGACCCAGTACTTC. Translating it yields CASSLARGETQYF.

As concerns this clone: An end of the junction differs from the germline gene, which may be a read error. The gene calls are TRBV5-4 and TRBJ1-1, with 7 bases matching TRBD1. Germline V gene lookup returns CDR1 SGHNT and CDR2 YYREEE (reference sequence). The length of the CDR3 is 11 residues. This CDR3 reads CASSLAQDRNF. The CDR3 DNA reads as TGTGCCAGCAGCTTGGCGCAGGACAGGAACTTT.

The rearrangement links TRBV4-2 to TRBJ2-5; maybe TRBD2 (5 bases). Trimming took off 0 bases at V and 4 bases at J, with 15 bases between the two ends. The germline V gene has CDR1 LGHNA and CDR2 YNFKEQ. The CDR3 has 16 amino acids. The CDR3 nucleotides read TGTGCCAGCAGCCAAGATGGAGGCCCGACGGGAGAGACCCAGTACTTC. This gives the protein CASSQDGGPTGETQYF.

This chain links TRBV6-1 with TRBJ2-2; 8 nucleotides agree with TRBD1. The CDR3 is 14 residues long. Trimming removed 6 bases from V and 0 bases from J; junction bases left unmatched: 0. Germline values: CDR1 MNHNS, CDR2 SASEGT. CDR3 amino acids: CASRDRANTGELFF. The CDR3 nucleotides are TGTGCCAGCAGGGACAGGGCGAACACCGGGGAGCTGTTTTTT.